This entry concerns a single T cell receptor (beta chain). The CDR3 covers 11 residues. V was shortened by 5 bases and J by 7 bases, with 8 bases between the two germline ends. Produced via immunoSEQ multiplex PCR; TCRdb's table is partial and in-frame only. The sample lists tens of thousands of clones; roughly 89% were seen once. This sample was included in a study of blood T cell repertoires in COVID-19. The chain couples TRBV12-3 or TRBV12-4 to TRBJ1-1, with D hard to call. This sequence was found in a man in his forties with COVID-19, enrolled during active disease. Specimen: peripheral blood. CDR3 nucleotide sequence: TGTGCCAGCAGTCTCGGCGGTGAAGCTTTCTTT. Protein product: CASSLGGEAFF.